Detailed here is one T cell receptor (beta chain). The CDR3 loop spans 15 amino acids. J was trimmed by 4 bases and V by 6 bases; bases with no gene match: 12. Germline CDR1 is SQVTM and CDR2 is ANQGSEA. Profiling relied on immunoSEQ multiplex PCR, and the TCRdb table lists in-frame clones only, not all of them. The data show 200,000 to 300,000 clones, with around 91% seen just once and approximately 3.1% held by the top ten. These data come from a study of cytomegalovirus exposure and HLA in healthy donors. The V call is TRBV29-1, the J call TRBJ2-5, with 9 bases that match TRBD1. Input material: PBMCs. The sequence came from a woman aged 30 to 39 in good health and CMV-seronegative. CDR3 sequence: CSVMPGTGIRETQYF. The CDR3, as DNA: TGCAGCGTGATGCCCGGGACAGGGATACGAGAGACCCAGTACTTC.